This TCR beta chain was sequenced in a study of CXCR3-negative and CXCR3-positive naive CD8 T cells. Whole-study findings and limits: TRBV-TRBJ usage was alike in naive CXCR3-negative and CXCR3-positive cells but differed in memory cells. More hydrophobic TRB CDR3s occurred in CXCR3-positive than in CXCR3-negative naive cells.

With respect to this clonotype: Its antigen is currently unknown.

The method, 5' RACE with UMI labels, was used to prepare the TRB cDNA libraries. Reanalyzing the 5' RACE reads, TCRdb keeps one entry per CDR3 protein, without DNA. Its listing shows over 100,000 distinct CDR3 sequences. Germline V gives CDR1 SGHAT, CDR2 FQNNGV. This CDR3 contains 18 residues. This TCR was recovered from a human donor in good health. Some clones in this sample may be carry-over from other donors' samples. The chain couples TRBV11-2 to TRBJ2-2; TCRdb names TRBD1, which stays unverified in the absence of DNA. The sample taken for sequencing was naive CXCR3- CD8+ T cells from blood. The subset was: CD45RO-CCR7+CD27+CD95- naive CD8+ T cells lacking CXCR3 (TNR3-). CDR3 in amino acids: CASRYSQLGQGSTGELFF.